What follows are 24 T cell receptor beta chains derived from one specimen sequenced in a study of cytomegalovirus exposure and HLA in healthy donors (dated 2017 in TCRdb). To prepare the library, the immunoSEQ multiplex PCR assay was applied. TCRdb re-hosts the immuneACCESS table, in-frame sequences only. Its copies lack some clones; in the studies checked, an unresolved V gene accounts for under half of them, and the cause for the rest is not known. The sample includes some 170,000 clones, with under 90% observed a single time. The top ten clonotypes cover under 13% of the sample. Material for sequencing was PBMCs. These receptors came from a woman under 30 in good health and CMV-seropositive.

V usage is TRBV19 and J usage is TRBJ2-1; perhaps TRBD2 as D (5 bases). The CDR3 has 15 residues. Germline CDR1 LNHDA, CDR2 SQIVND (reference sequence). Trimming left V 3 bases short and J 4 bases short, with 13 bases between. CDR3 in amino acids: CASSIGGRYYNEQFF. In DNA, the CDR3 is TGTGCCAGTAGTATCGGTGGGAGATATTACAATGAGCAGTTCTTC.

The J gene is TRBJ1-1, the V gene TRBV28; D unclear. The V end was cut by 3 bases, the J end by 8 bases, with 13 bases between. The CDR3 length is 13 residues. Germline V gives CDR1 MDHEN, CDR2 SYDVKM. CDR3 sequence (DNA): TGTGCCAGCAGTTTTCCAGGTTCCTTGGAAGCTTTCTTT. It translates to CASSFPGSLEAFF.

This chain's CDR3 is CASSQDPGGTDTQYF. The CDR3 DNA reads TGTGCCAGCAGCCAAGATCCCGGAGGCACAGATACGCAGTATTTT. The chain couples TRBV14 to TRBJ2-3; no definite D call. Trimming took off 0 bases at V and 1 base at J, with 8 bases between the two ends. This CDR3 spans 15 amino acids. Germline CDR1 SGHDN, CDR2 FVKESK.

The CDR3, as DNA: TGCGCCAGCAGTCACCCGGACAGGGATGAGGACGAGCAGTACTTC. It yields the protein CASSHPDRDEDEQYF. The rearrangement uses TRBV23-1 and TRBJ2-7, with 8 positions matching TRBD1. TRBV23-1 falls under the ORF class, with uncertain function. The CDR3 spans 15 residues. J lost 5 bases, V lost 3 bases, and 9 bases had no gene match.

The sample holds a few counts of this clone. This chain links TRBV5-1 with TRBJ1-5; D is uncertain. With 0 bases removed from V and 8 bases from J, the gap between germline ends came to 15 bases. Germline CDR1 reads SGHRS; CDR2 reads YFSETQ. There are 15 residues in the CDR3. The CDR3 region has the DNA TGCGCCAGCAGCTTGGTTGGATCGCCGCAGGAGCCCCAGCATTTT. The encoded protein is CASSLVGSPQEPQHF.

The V gene is TRBV5-1, the J gene TRBJ2-1; D gene uncertain. CDR3 length: 17 residues. Germline CDR1 reads SGHRS; CDR2 reads YFSETQ. Trimming took 0 bases from V and 0 from J, leaving 13 bases between them. In DNA form, the CDR3 reads TGCGCCAGCAGCTTGGTAACCCCGCCACTCTCCTACAATGAGCAGTTCTTC. This gives the protein CASSLVTPPLSYNEQFF.

V and J are TRBV7-9 and TRBJ1-1; D possibly corresponds to TRBD1 (5 bases). The germline V gene encodes CDR1 SEHNR and CDR2 FQNEAQ (reference sequence). V was trimmed by 6 bases and J by 5 bases, leaving 16 bases between them. CDR3 length: 14 residues. CDR3 in DNA: TGTGCCAGCAGTCCTAATCCAGGGCGGACTGAAGCTTTCTTT. Encoded protein: CASSPNPGRTEAFF.

The chain couples TRBV27 to TRBJ1-2; D may be TRBD1 (5 bases). Trimming pared 3 bases from V and 7 bases from J, leaving 12 bases between. The CDR3 runs 13 residues. Germline CDR1 and CDR2: MNHEY and SMNVEV (reference sequence). CDR3 in amino acids: CASSFTRAGGYTF. The CDR3 DNA reads TGTGCCAGCAGTTTCACCAGGGCAGGTGGCTACACCTTC.

This chain links TRBV7-2 with TRBJ2-5; TRBD1 matches at 7 bases. The CDR3 covers 14 residues. V was pared by 5 bases and J by 2 bases, with 5 bases of the junction left unmatched. Germline loops: CDR1 SGHTA, CDR2 FQGNSA. This chain's CDR3 is CASSLGTAQETQYF. The CDR3 DNA sequence: TGTGCCAGCAGCCTCGGGACAGCTCAAGAGACCCAGTACTTC.

This clone has more than one count but fewer than ten. The V and J genes are TRBV15 and TRBJ1-4; 8 nucleotides align to TRBD1. The CDR3 runs to 15 residues. Germline-derived CDR1 and CDR2 are LNHNV and YYDKDF (reference sequence). Trimming removed 2 bases from V and 7 bases from J; junction bases left unmatched: 6. CDR3 protein: CATSRQGARSEKLFF. The CDR3 nucleotides are TGTGCCACCAGCAGACAGGGGGCGAGGAGTGAAAAACTGTTTTTT.

V usage is TRBV7-6 and J usage is TRBJ2-7, with D perhaps TRBD2 (6 bases). The CDR3 loop spans 13 amino acids. CDR1 is SGHVS, CDR2 FNYEAQ, per germline. Trimming cost V 5 bases and J 2 bases, with 10 bases left between them. CDR3 loop: CASSRTTTYEQYF. Here the CDR3 DNA reads TGTGCCAGCAGCCGGACTACAACCTACGAGCAGTACTTC.

The V and J genes are TRBV5-6 and TRBJ2-7, with TRBD2 matching over 9 bases. The CDR3 has 14 residues. In germline, CDR1 is SGHDT, CDR2 YYEEEE. The V gene end was trimmed by 5 bases and the J gene end by 9 bases; junction bases not matched to a gene: 12. The CDR3 DNA follows: TGTGCCAGCAGGCTGGCAGCGGGAGGTTGGATGCAGTACTTC. Protein: CASRLAAGGWMQYF. The whole variable domain, filled in from reference TRBV5-6 and TRBJ2-7, reads DAGVTQSPTHLIKTRGQQVTLRCSPKSGHDTVSWYQQALGQGPQFIFQYYEEEERQRGNFPDRFSGHQFPNYSSELNVNALLLGDSALYLCASRLAAGGWMQYFGPGTRLTVT.

This chain connects TRBV2 to TRBJ2-7, with D maybe TRBD2 (6 bases). V was clipped by 6 bases and J by 2 bases, with 8 bases between them. Germline CDR1 is SNHLY and CDR2 is FYNNEI. The CDR3 has 12 amino acids. This chain's CDR3 is CASREGTYEQYF. The CDR3 bases are TGTGCCAGCAGGGAGGGGACCTACGAGCAGTACTTC.

The chain recombines TRBV6-4 with TRBJ2-3, with 10 bases aligning to TRBD2. Germline V gives CDR1 MRHNA, CDR2 SNTAGT. This CDR3 is built from 16 residues. V lost 4 bases and J lost 3; bases outside the gene matches: 7. The CDR3 DNA follows: TGTGCCAGCAGTGCCTCTAGCGGGAGAGGTACAGATACGCAGTATTTT. It encodes CASSASSGRGTDTQYF.

This chain joins TRBV4-1 and TRBJ2-1; tentatively, D is TRBD2 (6 bases). V was trimmed by 6 bases and J by 0 bases, leaving 9 bases between them. The CDR3 runs to 14 residues. In germline, CDR1 is MGHRA, CDR2 YSYEKL. In DNA form, the CDR3 reads TGCGCCAGCAGAGTAGCGGACTCCTACAATGAGCAGTTCTTC. Translating it yields CASRVADSYNEQFF.

The CDR3 spells CASSLWGQVPRETQYF. The CDR3 DNA is TGTGCCAGCAGTTTATGGGGACAGGTTCCCCGGGAGACCCAGTACTTC. The chain couples TRBV28 to TRBJ2-5; 8 positions match TRBD1. CDR3 length: 16 amino acids. Looked up from germline, CDR1 is MDHEN and CDR2 is SYDVKM. Trimming removed 0 bases from V and 5 bases from J; junction bases left unmatched: 8.

The chain is built from TRBV7-3 and TRBJ2-1; 12 nucleotides agree with TRBD2. V lost 5 bases, J lost 6 bases, and 8 bases stayed unmatched. The CDR3 totals 16 residues. Germline CDR1 is SGHTA and CDR2 is FQGTGA. The CDR3 sequence is CASSPTSGSFINEQFF. In nucleotides, the CDR3 is TGTGCCAGCAGCCCGACTAGCGGGAGTTTTATCAATGAGCAGTTCTTC. Complete variable domain (other parts from reference TRBV7-3 and TRBJ2-1): GAGVSQTPSNKVTEKGKYVELRCDPISGHTALYWYRQSLGQGPEFLIYFQGTGAADDSGLPNDRFFAVRPEGSVSTLKIQRTERGDSAVYLCASSPTSGSFINEQFFGPGTRLTVL.

This rearrangement joins TRBV30 to TRBJ2-3, with D maybe TRBD2 (5 bases). This CDR3 has 14 amino acids. Germline-derived CDR1 and CDR2 are GTSNPN and SVGIG (reference sequence). The V end lost 1 base, the J end lost 1 base, and 9 bases lay between the germline ends. CDR3 coding DNA: TGTGCCTGGAGTGCCGGGATCGGCACAGATACGCAGTATTTT. Residues: CAWSAGIGTDTQYF. The variable domain in full, completed from reference TRBV30 and TRBJ2-3, reads SQTIHQWPATLVQPVGSPLSLECTVEGTSNPNLYWYRQAAGRGLQLLFYSVGIGQISSEVPQNLSASRPQDRQFILSSKKLLLSDSGFYLCAWSAGIGTDTQYFGPGTRLTVL.

The rearrangement uses TRBV2 and TRBJ1-3, with D possibly being TRBD1 (5 bases). CDR1 is SNHLY, CDR2 FYNNEI, per germline. Trimming removed 7 bases at V and 1 base at J, with 11 bases between. The CDR3 extends over 14 amino acids. The chain's CDR3 is CASTGHFSGNTIYF. CDR3 bases: TGTGCCAGCACCGGACACTTTTCTGGAAACACCATATATTTT.

The chain employs TRBV6-4 and TRBJ1-4; D gene uncertain. Trimming pared 0 bases from V and 6 bases from J, leaving 11 bases between. This CDR3 region has 15 residues. Germline V gene sequence: CDR1 MRHNA, CDR2 SNTAGT. The CDR3 spells CASSDSGRAYEKLFF. The CDR3 nucleotides read TGTGCCAGCAGTGACTCCGGGAGGGCTTATGAAAAACTGTTTTTT.

The CDR3 is CASSIDMGLAYEQYF. In nucleotides, the CDR3 is TGTGCCAGTAGTATAGATATGGGACTAGCCTACGAGCAGTACTTC. The rearrangement links TRBV19 to TRBJ2-7; 8 bases align to TRBD2. The germline gives CDR1 LNHDA, CDR2 SQIVND (reference sequence). This CDR3 spans 15 amino acids. Trimming took 0 bases from V and 2 from J; bases not matched to a gene: 3.

This chain links TRBV25-1 with TRBJ2-6, with TRBD2 as a possible D gene (6 bases). Per the germline V gene, CDR1 is MGHDK and CDR2 is SYGVNS. The CDR3 length is 17 residues. The ends were cut back, 0 bases at V and 2 bases at J, with 11 bases in the middle. In DNA, the CDR3 is TGTGCCAGCAGTGAATATGCGGGGTTGGCTGGGGCCAACGTCCTGACTTTC. Its protein is CASSEYAGLAGANVLTF.

CDR3 protein: CASSLGRIYTDTQYF. The DNA for the CDR3 is TGTGCCAGCAGCTTAGGGAGGATCTACACAGATACGCAGTATTTT. The V and J genes are TRBV7-9 and TRBJ2-3; possible D gene TRBD2, 5 bases. V lost 1 base to trimming and J lost 2 bases, with 10 bases between them. The CDR3 length is 15 residues. Germline V gives CDR1 SEHNR, CDR2 FQNEAQ (reference sequence).

The chain carries TRBV7-6 and TRBJ2-2; TRBD1 matches 7 bases. The junction had 10 bases not matched to a gene; V was cut back by 5 bases and J by 7 bases. Germline lookup yields CDR1 SGHVS and CDR2 FNYEAQ. This CDR3 region has 15 residues. CDR3 loop: CASSPGQASHGELFF. The CDR3 DNA is TGTGCCAGCAGCCCCGGACAGGCATCTCACGGGGAGCTGTTTTTT.